This note documents a single TCR beta chain sequence. The record originates from a study of blood T cell repertoires in COVID-19. This CDR3 has 13 amino acids. CDR1 and CDR2 (germline): MNHEY, SVGAGI. Trimming took off 0 bases at V and 9 bases at J, with 12 bases between the two ends. This table comes from immunoSEQ multiplex PCR, and its TCRdb copy is limited to in-frame clones, with some not included. This table holds 140,000 or so clones, around 80% found once. The clonotype originates from a man between 65 and 85 years old who had recovered from COVID-19. Sequenced input: peripheral blood. The chain employs TRBV6-5 and TRBJ2-7, with a tentative D call TRBD1 (7 bases). In nucleotides, the CDR3 is TGTGCCAGCAGTTACTCTTTCAGGGGGGCGCAGTACTTC. This sequence encodes CASSYSFRGAQYF.